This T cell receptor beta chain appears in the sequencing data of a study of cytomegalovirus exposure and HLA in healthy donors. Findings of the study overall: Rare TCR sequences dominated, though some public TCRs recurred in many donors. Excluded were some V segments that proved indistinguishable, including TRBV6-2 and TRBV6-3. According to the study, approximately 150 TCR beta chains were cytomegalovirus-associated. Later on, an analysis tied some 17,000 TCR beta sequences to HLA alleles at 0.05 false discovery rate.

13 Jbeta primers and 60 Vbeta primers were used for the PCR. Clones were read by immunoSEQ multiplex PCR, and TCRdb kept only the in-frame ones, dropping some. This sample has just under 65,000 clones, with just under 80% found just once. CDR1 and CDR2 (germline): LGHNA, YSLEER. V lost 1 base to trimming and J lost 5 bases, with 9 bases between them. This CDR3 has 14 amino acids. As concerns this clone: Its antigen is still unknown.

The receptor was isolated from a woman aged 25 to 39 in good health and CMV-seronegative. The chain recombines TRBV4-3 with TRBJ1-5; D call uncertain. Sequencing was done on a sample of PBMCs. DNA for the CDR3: TGCGCCAGCAGCCAAGGACATTCAGATCAGCCCCAGCATTTT. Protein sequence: CASSQGHSDQPQHF.